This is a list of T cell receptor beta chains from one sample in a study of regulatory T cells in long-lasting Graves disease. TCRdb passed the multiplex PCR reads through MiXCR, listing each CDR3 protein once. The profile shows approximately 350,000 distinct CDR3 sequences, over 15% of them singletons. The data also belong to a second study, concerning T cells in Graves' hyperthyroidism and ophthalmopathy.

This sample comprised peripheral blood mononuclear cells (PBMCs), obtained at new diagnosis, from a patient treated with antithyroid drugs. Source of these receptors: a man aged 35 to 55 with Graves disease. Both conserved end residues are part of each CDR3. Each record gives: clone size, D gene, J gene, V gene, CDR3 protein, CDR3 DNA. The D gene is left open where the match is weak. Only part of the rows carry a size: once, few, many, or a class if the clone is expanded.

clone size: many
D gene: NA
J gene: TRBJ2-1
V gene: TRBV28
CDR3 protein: CASSLPGAAYNEQFF
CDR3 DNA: TGTGCCAGCAGTTTGCCGGGGGCCGCCTACAATGAGCAGTTCTTC

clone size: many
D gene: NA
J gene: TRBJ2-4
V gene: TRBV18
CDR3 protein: CASSRRAKNIQYF
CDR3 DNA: TGTGCCAGCTCACGAAGAGCCAAAAACATTCAGTACTTC

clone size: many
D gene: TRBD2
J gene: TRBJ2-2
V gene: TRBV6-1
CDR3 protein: CASTTGGGGGELFF
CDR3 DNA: TGTGCCAGCACCACCGGGGGGGGAGGCGGGGAGCTGTTTTTT

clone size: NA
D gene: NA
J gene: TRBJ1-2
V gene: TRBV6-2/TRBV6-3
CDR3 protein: CASSDHGGRQVGYTF
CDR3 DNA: TGTGCCAGCAGTGACCACGGGGGACGGCAGGTTGGCTACACCTTC

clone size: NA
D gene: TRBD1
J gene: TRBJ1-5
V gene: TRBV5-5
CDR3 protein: CASRAGTGYNQPQHF
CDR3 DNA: TGTGCCAGCAGAGCCGGGACAGGGTACAATCAGCCCCAGCATTTT

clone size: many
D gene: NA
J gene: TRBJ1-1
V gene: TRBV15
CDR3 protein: CATSRSGGLTEAFF
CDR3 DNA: TGTGCCACCAGCAGGAGCGGAGGACTCACTGAAGCTTTCTTT

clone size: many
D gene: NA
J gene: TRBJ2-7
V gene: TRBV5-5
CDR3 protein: CASSLVLRGYEQYF
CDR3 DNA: TGTGCCAGCAGCTTGGTCTTGCGGGGCTACGAGCAGTACTTC

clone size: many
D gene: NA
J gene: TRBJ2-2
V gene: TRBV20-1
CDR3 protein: CSAREGVSFGELFF
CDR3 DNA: TGCAGTGCTAGAGAGGGGGTCTCGTTCGGGGAGCTGTTTTTT

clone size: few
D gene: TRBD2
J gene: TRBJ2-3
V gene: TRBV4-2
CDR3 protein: CASSQGSLRGDTQYF
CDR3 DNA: TGTGCCAGCAGCCAAGGTTCTCTGCGGGGGGATACGCAGTATTTT

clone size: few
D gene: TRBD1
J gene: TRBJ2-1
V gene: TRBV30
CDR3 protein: CALAGTGNNEQFF
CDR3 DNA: TGTGCCCTCGCCGGGACAGGGAACAATGAGCAGTTCTTC

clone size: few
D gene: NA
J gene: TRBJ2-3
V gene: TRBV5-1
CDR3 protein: CASSLWGYTDTQYF
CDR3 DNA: TGCGCCAGCAGCTTGTGGGGATACACAGATACGCAGTATTTT

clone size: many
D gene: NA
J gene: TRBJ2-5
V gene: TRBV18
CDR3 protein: CASSLGEQETQYF
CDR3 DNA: TGTGCCAGCTCACTAGGGGAGCAAGAGACCCAGTACTTC

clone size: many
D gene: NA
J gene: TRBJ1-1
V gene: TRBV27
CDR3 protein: CASRALGRDTEAFF
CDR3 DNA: TGTGCCAGCAGGGCCCTGGGCAGAGACACTGAAGCTTTCTTT

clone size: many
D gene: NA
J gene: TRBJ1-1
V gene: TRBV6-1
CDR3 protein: CASSDAWDRAPEAFF
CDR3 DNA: TGTGCCAGCAGTGACGCTTGGGACCGGGCCCCTGAAGCTTTCTTT

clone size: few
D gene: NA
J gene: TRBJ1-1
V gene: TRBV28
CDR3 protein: CAITRGTGAFF
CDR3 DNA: TGTGCCATAACTCGGGGTACGGGAGCTTTCTTT

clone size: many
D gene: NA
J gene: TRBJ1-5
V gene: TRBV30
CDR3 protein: CAWSVSLAGGPQHF
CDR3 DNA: TGTGCCTGGAGTGTCAGTCTGGCGGGTGGGCCCCAGCATTTT

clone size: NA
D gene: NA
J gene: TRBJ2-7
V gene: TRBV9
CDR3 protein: CASSVGVATGYEQYF
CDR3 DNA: TGTGCCAGCAGCGTAGGAGTGGCAACAGGGTACGAGCAGTACTTC

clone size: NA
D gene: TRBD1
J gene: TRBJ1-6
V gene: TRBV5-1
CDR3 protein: CASSLARFWDSNSPLHF
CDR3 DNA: TGCGCCAGCAGCTTGGCCAGATTCTGGGACAGTAATTCACCCCTCCACTTT

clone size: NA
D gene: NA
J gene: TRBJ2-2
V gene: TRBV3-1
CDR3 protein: CASSQAGTWNTGELFF
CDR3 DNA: TGTGCCAGCAGCCAAGCCGGGACATGGAACACCGGGGAGCTGTTTTTT

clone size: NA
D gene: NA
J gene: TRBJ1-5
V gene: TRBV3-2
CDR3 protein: CASSLDRLGKSSNQPQHF
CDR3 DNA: TGTGCCAGCAGCCTCGACAGACTAGGAAAGTCGAGCAATCAGCCCCAGCATTTT

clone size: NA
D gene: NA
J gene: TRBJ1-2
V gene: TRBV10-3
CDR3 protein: CAISESSIPYGYTF
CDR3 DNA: TGTGCCATCAGTGAGTCCAGTATTCCCTATGGCTACACCTTC

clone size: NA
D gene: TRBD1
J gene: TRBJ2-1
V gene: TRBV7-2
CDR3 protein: CASRPGQSGDEQFF
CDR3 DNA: TGTGCCAGCAGACCGGGACAGTCGGGCGATGAGCAGTTCTTC

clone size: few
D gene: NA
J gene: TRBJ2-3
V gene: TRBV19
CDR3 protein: CASALSKVVFTDTQYF
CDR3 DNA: TGTGCCAGCGCCCTCTCTAAGGTGGTCTTCACAGATACGCAGTATTTT

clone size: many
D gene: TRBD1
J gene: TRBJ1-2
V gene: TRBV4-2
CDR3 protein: CASSQGDRGFDGYTF
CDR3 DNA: TGTGCCAGCAGCCAGGGGGACAGGGGTTTCGATGGCTACACCTTC

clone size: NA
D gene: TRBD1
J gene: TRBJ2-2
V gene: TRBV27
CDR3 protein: CASSSAGGRTGELFF
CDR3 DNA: TGTGCCAGCAGTTCGGCAGGGGGTAGGACCGGGGAGCTGTTTTTT

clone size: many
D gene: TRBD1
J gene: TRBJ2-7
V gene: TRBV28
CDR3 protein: CARDEGGRGPSSYEQYF
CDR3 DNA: TGTGCCAGGGATGAGGGGGGCAGGGGGCCAAGCTCCTACGAGCAGTACTTC

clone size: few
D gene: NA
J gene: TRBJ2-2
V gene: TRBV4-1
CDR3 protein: CASSQPLGGELFF
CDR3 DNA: TGCGCCAGCAGCCAGCCCTTGGGCGGGGAGCTGTTTTTT

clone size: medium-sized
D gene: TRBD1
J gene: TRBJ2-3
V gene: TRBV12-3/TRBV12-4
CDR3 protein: CASSSGTGGADTQYF
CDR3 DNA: TGTGCCAGCAGTTCTGGGACAGGTGGCGCAGATACGCAGTATTTT

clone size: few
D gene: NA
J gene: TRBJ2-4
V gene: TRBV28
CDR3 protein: CASSFLKEGGAKNIQYF
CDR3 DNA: TGTGCCAGCAGTTTTTTGAAGGAAGGCGGTGCCAAAAACATTCAGTACTTC

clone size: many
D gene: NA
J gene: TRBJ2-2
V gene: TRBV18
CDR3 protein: CASSPLDNPGELFF
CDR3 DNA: TGTGCCAGCTCACCTCTCGACAATCCCGGGGAGCTGTTTTTT

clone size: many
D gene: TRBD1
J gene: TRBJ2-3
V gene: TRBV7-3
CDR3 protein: CASSLKETGGLDTQYF
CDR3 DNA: TGTGCCAGCAGCTTAAAAGAGACAGGGGGCTTAGATACGCAGTATTTT

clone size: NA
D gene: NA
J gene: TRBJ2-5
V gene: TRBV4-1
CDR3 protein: CASSQEMIFRETQHF
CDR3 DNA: TGCGCCAGCAGCCAAGAAATGATCTTTAGGGAGACCCAGCACTTC